The following is a T cell receptor beta chain sequence with its context. What it binds is not known. This cohort consisted of healthy bone marrow donors. The sample originates from a study of cytomegalovirus exposure and HLA in healthy donors. Study outcomes and limitations: Productive rates of about 90% or about 30% were seen for most TCR beta V segments in an earlier analysis. Common viral pathogens seemed to be connected with several of the most significant clusters, according to a later analysis.

PCR amplification relied on 60 Vbeta primers (plus 13 Jbeta primers). Measured with immunoSEQ multiplex PCR; TCRdb has only the in-frame clones, and not every one. The sample comprises about 200,000 clones, approximately 80% of which are singletons, and less than 4.5% rests with the top ten. Sequenced sample: PBMCs. The receptor was isolated from a male donor in good health and CMV-seronegative.

Here the CDR3 reads CASSYLPTGLGYGYTF. CDR3 bases: TGTGCCAGCAGTTACTTACCGACGGGGTTGGGCTATGGCTACACCTTC. The chain links TRBV6-5 to TRBJ1-2; D is unclear. The CDR3 extends over 16 amino acids. V was cut by 1 base and J by 4 bases, with 16 bases left in between. CDR1 and CDR2 (germline): MNHEY, SVGAGI.